These 14 T cell receptor beta chains originate from one sample sequenced in a study of blood T cell repertoires in COVID-19. Generated by immunoSEQ multiplex PCR, the TCRdb table keeps only in-frame clones and is missing some. This sample has approximately 170,000 clones; less than 85% occur once, and the top ten carry under 15%. The specimen sequenced was peripheral blood. Source of these receptors: a woman in her 50s with acute or convalescent COVID-19.

The V and J genes are TRBV7-6 and TRBJ2-3, with a possible D match to TRBD1 (6 bases). V was trimmed by 5 bases and J by 2 bases, leaving 17 bases between them. The CDR3 extends over 16 amino acids. CDR1 SGHVS and CDR2 FNYEAQ come from the germline V gene. DNA for the CDR3: TGTGCCAGCAGCCCTCTGGGGACACCTTACACAGATACGCAGTATTTT. The encoded protein is CASSPLGTPYTDTQYF.

The CDR3 loop reads CASSPREYGSPLHF. CDR3 bases: TGTGCCAGCAGTCCGAGGGAATACGGCTCACCCCTCCACTTT. The rearrangement uses TRBV2 and TRBJ1-6, with unresolved D. The V end lost 5 bases, the J end lost 10 bases, and 15 bases lay between the germline ends. The CDR3 totals 14 residues. Germline CDR1 is SNHLY and CDR2 is FYNNEI.

This chain connects TRBV27 to TRBJ1-2; possibly TRBD1 for D (5 bases). Germline CDR1 and CDR2: MNHEY and SMNVEV (reference sequence). CDR3 length: 13 residues. V was cut by 5 bases and J by 8 bases, with 15 bases left in between. The CDR3: CASSAGFRMGYTF. The CDR3 DNA sequence: TGTGCCAGCAGTGCAGGGTTTCGTATGGGCTACACCTTC.

A few counts support this clone. This chain connects TRBV7-2 to TRBJ2-2, with D perhaps matching TRBD1 (5 bases). Germline V gene sequence: CDR1 SGHTA, CDR2 FQGNSA. The CDR3 has 14 residues. V was trimmed by 5 bases and J by 1 base, leaving 8 bases between them. CDR3 protein: CASSIGQNTGELFF. Here the CDR3 DNA reads TGTGCCAGCAGCATAGGACAGAACACCGGGGAGCTGTTTTTT.

V usage is TRBV6-5 and J usage is TRBJ2-3; 9 nucleotides line up with TRBD2. The CDR3 is 15 residues long. Trimming took 10 bases from V and 5 from J; bases not matched to a gene: 13. Germline values: CDR1 MNHEY, CDR2 SVGAGI. This CDR3 is CATLQSGGHRDTQYF. The DNA of the CDR3 is TGTGCCACTCTTCAAAGCGGGGGGCATAGAGATACGCAGTATTTT.

The V gene is TRBV27, the J gene TRBJ2-1; D may be TRBD2 (5 bases). CDR3 size: 13 residues. CDR1 and CDR2 (germline): MNHEY, SMNVEV (reference sequence). V was clipped by 6 bases and J by 4 bases, with 10 bases between them. The CDR3, as DNA: TGTGCCAGCAGCAATAGCGAATACAATGAGCAGTTCTTC. It encodes CASSNSEYNEQFF.

This sequence joins TRBV5-1 and TRBJ1-3; D is uncertain. The CDR3 covers 14 residues. The V and J ends lost 7 bases and 0 bases respectively, with 11 bases between them. Looked up from germline, CDR1 is SGHRS and CDR2 is YFSETQ. This CDR3 reads CASRGQVSGNTIYF. Written as DNA, the CDR3 is TGCGCCAGCCGTGGGCAGGTCTCTGGAAACACCATATATTTT.

This clone was seen ten or more times. CDR3 bases: TGTGCCAGCAGCCCCCTGGGGGCCCTCTACGAGCAGTACTTC. It yields the protein CASSPLGALYEQYF. The chain uses TRBV14 and TRBJ2-7; tentative D call: TRBD1 (6 bases). CDR3 size: 14 residues. Looked up from germline, CDR1 is SGHDN and CDR2 is FVKESK. The germline V and J ends were trimmed by 4 bases and 3 bases, with 13 bases remaining between them.

The rearrangement uses TRBV7-2 and TRBJ1-6, with 9 bases lining up with TRBD1. The CDR3 is 16 amino acids. Unmatched junction bases numbered 6, after V lost 2 bases and J lost 7 bases. Germline V gene sequence: CDR1 SGHTA, CDR2 FQGNSA. CDR3 coding DNA: TGTGCCAGCAGCTTATTCAAGGGACAGGGCAATTCACCCCTCCACTTT. Translation: CASSLFKGQGNSPLHF.

This sequence joins TRBV9 and TRBJ2-7; 7 positions match TRBD2. The CDR3 runs 15 residues. Trimming at V came to 4 bases and at J to 2 bases, leaving 9 bases not matched to a gene. Per germline, CDR1 SGDLS and CDR2 YYNGEE. The CDR3 spells CASSPREGYTYEQYF. CDR3 nucleotide sequence: TGTGCCAGCAGCCCAAGGGAGGGGTATACCTACGAGCAGTACTTC.

This chain links TRBV6-6 with TRBJ1-6, with 10 bases fitting TRBD1. The V gene's germline CDR1 is MNHNY and CDR2 SVGAGI (reference sequence). V lost 2 bases to trimming and J lost 8 bases; unmatched junction nucleotides: 3. The CDR3 extends over 15 amino acids. As DNA, the CDR3 is TGTGCCAGCAGTTACGCCGGGACAGGGGATTCACCCCTCCACTTT. It encodes CASSYAGTGDSPLHF.

This clone has just one count. This chain connects TRBV19 to TRBJ1-6; D is perhaps TRBD1 (6 bases). The germline V gene encodes CDR1 LNHDA and CDR2 SQIVND (reference sequence). CDR3 size: 13 residues. Trimming shortened V by 8 bases and J by 12 bases, and 17 bases separated the two germline ends. The CDR3 protein is CASSQGSGGPLHF. In DNA form, the CDR3 reads TGTGCCAGTTCCCAGGGGTCGGGAGGACCCCTCCACTTT.

The V and J genes are TRBV6-5 and TRBJ2-7; D may be TRBD2 (6 bases). Trimming cost V 5 bases and J 2 bases, with 13 bases left between them. This CDR3 spans 14 amino acids. CDR1 is MNHEY and CDR2 is SVGAGI in the germline V gene. The CDR3 here is CASSRGGVPYEQYF. Here the CDR3 DNA reads TGTGCCAGCAGTAGGGGCGGGGTACCCTACGAGCAGTACTTC.

This clone was counted between two and nine times. The V call is TRBV10-3, the J call TRBJ1-4, with 12 bases aligning to TRBD1. Germline V CDR1 and CDR2: ENHRY, SYGVKD. Trimming at V came to 5 bases and at J to 3 bases, leaving 4 bases not matched to a gene. The CDR3 extends over 16 amino acids. The CDR3 sequence: CAISSGTGGSNEKLFF. The CDR3 nucleotides read TGTGCCATCAGTTCCGGGACAGGGGGCTCTAATGAAAAACTGTTTTTT.